This T cell receptor (beta chain) was profiled in a study of shared clonotypes between healthy human individuals. Study details: Plates per donor: three CD4 naive, three CD4 memory, two CD8 naive, one CD8 memory. Study outcomes and limitations: Rarefaction exposed incomplete sorted-subset sequencing despite large depth.

Method: immunoSEQ multiplex PCR; TCRdb's copy keeps in-frame clones and lacks some. The table records more than 1.2 million clones, roughly 98.5% of them present only once. Germline trimming cut 2 bases from V and 1 base from J; bases unmatched to any gene: 2. This CDR3 is built from 15 residues. CDR1 is MNHEY and CDR2 is SMNVEV in the germline V gene (reference sequence). This clone was picked up one time. What it binds is unknown. Other DNA sequences in this sample translate to the same CDR3. This clonotype was sampled from a man aged 30 to 39 in good health. The chain combines TRBV27 with TRBJ2-3; 8 nucleotides align to TRBD2. The sequenced sample was naive CD4+ T cells sorted from blood. Described subset: CD45RA+ positively selected. CDR3 DNA: TGTGCCAGCAGTTTAGCGGGAGGACGCACAGATACGCAGTATTTT. Amino acids: CASSLAGGRTDTQYF.